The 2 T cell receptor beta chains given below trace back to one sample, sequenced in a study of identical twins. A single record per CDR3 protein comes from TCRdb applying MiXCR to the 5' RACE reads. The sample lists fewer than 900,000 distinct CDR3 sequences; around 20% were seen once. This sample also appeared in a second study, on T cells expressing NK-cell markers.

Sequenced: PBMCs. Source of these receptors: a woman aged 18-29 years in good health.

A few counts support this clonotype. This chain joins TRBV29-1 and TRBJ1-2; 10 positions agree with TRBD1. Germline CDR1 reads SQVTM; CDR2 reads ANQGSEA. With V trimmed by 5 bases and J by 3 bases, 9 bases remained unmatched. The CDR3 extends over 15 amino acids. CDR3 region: CSVFPGTGEDYGYTF. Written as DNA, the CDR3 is TGCAGCGTTTTTCCTGGGACAGGGGAGGACTATGGCTACACCTTC.

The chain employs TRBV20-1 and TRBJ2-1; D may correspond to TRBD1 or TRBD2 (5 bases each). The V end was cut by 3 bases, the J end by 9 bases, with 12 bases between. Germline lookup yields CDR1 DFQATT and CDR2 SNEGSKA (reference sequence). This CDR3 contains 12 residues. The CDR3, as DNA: TGCAGTGCTAGTAAAGCAGGGAGTGAGCAGTTCTTC. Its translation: CSASKAGSEQFF.